One T cell receptor (beta chain) is described in this entry. Its antigen remains unknown. The length of the CDR3 is 18 residues. V lost 0 bases, J lost 5 bases, and 20 bases lay in between. Germline V CDR1 and CDR2: LNHDA, SQIVND (reference sequence). The sample is drawn from a study of cytomegalovirus exposure and HLA in healthy donors. It was with 60 Vbeta and 13 Jbeta primers that the PCR ran. Libraries were prepared by immunoSEQ multiplex PCR; TCRdb keeps only in-frame clonotypes and omits some of them. The table has some 110,000 clones, more than 60% seen once; the top ten hold about 13%. Nominally healthy donors were sampled, though unrecorded immune exposures were likely. General observations from the study: Further analysis was carried out later, and it showed several of the most significant clusters appearing linked to common viral pathogens. After further analysis at a later stage, 16,951 TCR beta sequences were associated with HLA alleles at 0.05 false discovery rate.

The clonotype originates from a woman aged 55 to 70 in good health and CMV-seropositive. What was sequenced was PBMCs. The chain combines TRBV19 with TRBJ2-1; D is possibly TRBD1 (6 bases). This CDR3 reads CASSIDLFNRAFDNEQFF. As DNA, the CDR3 is TGTGCCAGTAGTATAGATCTTTTTAACAGGGCATTCGACAATGAGCAGTTCTTC.